This is a list of T cell receptor beta chains from one sample in a study of T cells in Graves' hyperthyroidism and ophthalmopathy. One entry per CDR3 protein results from TCRdb running MiXCR on the multiplex PCR reads. The sample records 500,000 to 650,000 distinct CDR3 sequences, 17% being singletons. Sample: blood. These TCRs come from a woman between 18 and 29 years old with Graves' ophthalmopathy. Both conserved end residues are part of each CDR3. The D gene is left open where the match is weak. Not all rows give a size; the values are once, few, many and, for expanded clones, a class.

TRBJ1-2	TRBV27	-	-	CASRDGAGEDGYTF	TGTGCCAGCAGGGATGGGGCAGGGGAGGATGGCTACACCTTC
TRBJ1-1	TRBV7-9	-	-	CASSFTSEAFF	TGTGCCAGCAGCTTCACTTCTGAAGCTTTCTTT
TRBJ2-2	TRBV5-6	-	-	CASSAVGRSNTGELFF	TGTGCCAGCAGCGCCGTGGGTAGATCGAACACCGGGGAGCTGTTTTTT
TRBJ1-2	TRBV6-5	-	many	CASSYEGWVYGYTF	TGTGCCAGCAGTTACGAGGGGTGGGTCTATGGCTACACCTTC
TRBJ2-3	TRBV11-2	TRBD2	many	CASSPTSAGESTDTQYF	TGTGCCAGCAGCCCTACCTCAGCGGGGGAGAGCACAGATACGCAGTATTTT
TRBJ1-2	TRBV4-1	TRBD1	few	CASSQAQGAHGYTF	TGCGCCAGCAGCCAAGCACAGGGGGCCCATGGCTACACCTTC
TRBJ2-1	TRBV27	TRBD2	many	CASSSGLAGHNEQFF	TGTGCCAGCAGTTCTGGACTAGCGGGCCACAATGAGCAGTTCTTC
TRBJ2-5	TRBV20-1	TRBD2	many	CSAIGLAGGETQYF	TGCAGTGCTATAGGACTAGCGGGAGGTGAGACCCAGTACTTC
TRBJ2-1	TRBV7-2	TRBD1	few	CASSLANRGRPNEQFF	TGTGCCAGCAGCTTAGCAAACAGGGGGCGCCCCAATGAGCAGTTCTTC
TRBJ2-5	TRBV19	-	once	CASSIDGYQETQYF	TGTGCCAGTAGTATAGATGGATACCAAGAGACCCAGTACTTC
TRBJ2-1	TRBV27	TRBD2	many	CASSLLSSGGEQFF	TGTGCCAGCAGTTTATTGTCTAGCGGGGGGGAGCAGTTCTTC
TRBJ1-2	TRBV27	TRBD1	many	CASSLRRQGYGYTF	TGTGCCAGCAGTTTAAGGAGACAGGGCTATGGCTACACCTTC
TRBJ1-5	TRBV20-1	TRBD1	many	CSARQGQAPGPQHF	TGCAGTGCTAGACAAGGACAGGCCCCTGGGCCCCAGCATTTT
TRBJ2-3	TRBV20-1	-	many	CSAGRTESTDTQYF	TGCAGTGCTGGTCGGACGGAGAGCACAGATACGCAGTATTTT
TRBJ1-1	TRBV7-3	-	-	CASSSNELNTEAFF	TGTGCCAGCAGCTCTAATGAACTGAACACTGAAGCTTTCTTT
TRBJ1-6	TRBV5-1	TRBD1	many	CASSVTGELSPLHF	TGCGCCAGCAGCGTCACAGGGGAACTTTCACCCCTCCACTTT
TRBJ2-7	TRBV6-4	-	few	CASIRYRKGPSYEQYF	TGTGCCAGCATCCGATATCGGAAGGGGCCCTCCTACGAGCAGTACTTC
TRBJ2-7	TRBV27	-	-	CASSHPLAYEQYF	TGTGCCAGCAGTCACCCCCTGGCCTACGAGCAGTACTTC
TRBJ1-1	TRBV28	TRBD1	many	CASSFPTGRGANTEAFF	TGTGCCAGCAGTTTCCCGACAGGGAGGGGTGCGAACACTGAAGCTTTCTTT
TRBJ1-1	TRBV30	-	few	CAGQRGTGGAKGFF	TGTGCCGGGCAGCGGGGGACTGGTGGTGCGAAGGGTTTCTTT